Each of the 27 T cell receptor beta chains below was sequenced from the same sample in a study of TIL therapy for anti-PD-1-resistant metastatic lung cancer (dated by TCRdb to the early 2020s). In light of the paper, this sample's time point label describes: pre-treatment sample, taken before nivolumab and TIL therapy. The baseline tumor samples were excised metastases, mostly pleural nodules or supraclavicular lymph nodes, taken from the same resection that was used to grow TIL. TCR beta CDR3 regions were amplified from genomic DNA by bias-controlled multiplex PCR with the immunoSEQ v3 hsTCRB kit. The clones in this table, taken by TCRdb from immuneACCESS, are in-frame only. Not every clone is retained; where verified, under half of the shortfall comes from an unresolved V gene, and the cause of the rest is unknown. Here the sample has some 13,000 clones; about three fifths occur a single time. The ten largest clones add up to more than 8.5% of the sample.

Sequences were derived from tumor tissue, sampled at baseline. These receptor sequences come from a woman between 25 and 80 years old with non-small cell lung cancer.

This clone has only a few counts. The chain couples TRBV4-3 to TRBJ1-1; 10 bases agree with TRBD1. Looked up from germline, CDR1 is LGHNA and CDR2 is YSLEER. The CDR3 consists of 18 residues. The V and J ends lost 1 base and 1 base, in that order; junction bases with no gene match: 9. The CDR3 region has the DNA TGCGCCAGCAGCCAAGGGGTCCCTGGACAGGGGGGGAACACTGAAGCTTTCTTT. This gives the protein CASSQGVPGQGGNTEAFF.

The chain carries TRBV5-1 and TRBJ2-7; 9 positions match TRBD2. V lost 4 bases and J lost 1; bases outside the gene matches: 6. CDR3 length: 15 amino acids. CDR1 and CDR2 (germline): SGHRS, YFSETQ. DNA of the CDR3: TGCGCCAGCAGCCCGACTAGCGGATTTTCCTACGAGCAGTACTTC. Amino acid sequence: CASSPTSGFSYEQYF.

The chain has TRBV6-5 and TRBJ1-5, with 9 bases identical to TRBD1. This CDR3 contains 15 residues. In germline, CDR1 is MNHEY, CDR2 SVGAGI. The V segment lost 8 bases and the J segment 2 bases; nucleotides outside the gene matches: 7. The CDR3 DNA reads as TGTGCCAGCTCCGAGGGACAGGGCGGCAATCAGCCCCAGCATTTT. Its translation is CASSEGQGGNQPQHF.

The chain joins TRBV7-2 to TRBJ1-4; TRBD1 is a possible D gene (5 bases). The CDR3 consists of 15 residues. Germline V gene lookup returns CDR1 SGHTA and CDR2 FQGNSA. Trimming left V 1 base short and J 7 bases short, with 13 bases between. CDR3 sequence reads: CASSLVGVNGEKLFF. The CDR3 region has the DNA TGTGCCAGCAGCTTAGTGGGGGTGAACGGTGAAAAACTGTTTTTT.

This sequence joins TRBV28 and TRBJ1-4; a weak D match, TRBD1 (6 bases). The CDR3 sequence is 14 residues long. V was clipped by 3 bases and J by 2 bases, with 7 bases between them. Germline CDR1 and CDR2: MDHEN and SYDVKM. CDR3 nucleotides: TGTGCCAGCAGTTTGGGGGGCACTAATGAAAAACTGTTTTTT. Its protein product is CASSLGGTNEKLFF.

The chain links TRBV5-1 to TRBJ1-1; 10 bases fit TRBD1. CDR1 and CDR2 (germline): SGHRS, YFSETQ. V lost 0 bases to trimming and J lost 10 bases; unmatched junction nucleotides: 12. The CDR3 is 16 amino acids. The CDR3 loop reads CASSLAGTGARVVAFF. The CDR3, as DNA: TGCGCCAGCAGCTTGGCCGGGACAGGGGCCCGGGTGGTAGCTTTCTTT. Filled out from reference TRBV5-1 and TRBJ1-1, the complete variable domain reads KAGVTQTPRYLIKTRGQQVTLSCSPISGHRSVSWYQQTPGQGLQFLFEYFSETQRNKGNFPGRFSGRQFSNSRSEMNVSTLELGDSALYLCASSLAGTGARVVAFFGQGTRLTVV.

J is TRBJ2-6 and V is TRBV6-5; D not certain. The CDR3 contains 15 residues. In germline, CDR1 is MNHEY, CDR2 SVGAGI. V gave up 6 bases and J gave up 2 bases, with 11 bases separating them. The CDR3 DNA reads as TGTGCCAGCAGAACGGCGGCCGCTGGGGCCAACGTCCTGACTTTC. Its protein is CASRTAAAGANVLTF.

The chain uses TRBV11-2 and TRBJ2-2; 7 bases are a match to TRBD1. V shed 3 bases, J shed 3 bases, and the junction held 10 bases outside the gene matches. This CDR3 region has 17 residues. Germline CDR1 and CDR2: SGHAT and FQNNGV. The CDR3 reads CASSLGSGTDYTGELFF. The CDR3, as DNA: TGTGCCAGCAGCTTGGGCTCCGGGACAGACTACACCGGGGAGCTGTTTTTT.

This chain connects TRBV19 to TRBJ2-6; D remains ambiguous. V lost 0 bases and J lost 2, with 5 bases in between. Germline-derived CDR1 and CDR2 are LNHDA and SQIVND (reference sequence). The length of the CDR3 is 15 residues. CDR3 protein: CASSIERAGANVLTF. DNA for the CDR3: TGTGCCAGTAGTATAGAAAGGGCTGGGGCCAACGTCCTGACTTTC.

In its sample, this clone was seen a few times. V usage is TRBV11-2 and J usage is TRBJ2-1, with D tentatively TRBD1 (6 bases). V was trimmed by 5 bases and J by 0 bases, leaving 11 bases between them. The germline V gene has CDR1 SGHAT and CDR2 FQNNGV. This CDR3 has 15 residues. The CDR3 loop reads CASSRGSSSYNEQFF. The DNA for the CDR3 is TGTGCCAGCAGCAGGGGGTCGAGCTCCTACAATGAGCAGTTCTTC. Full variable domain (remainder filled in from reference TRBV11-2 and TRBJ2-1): EAGVAQSPRYKIIEKRQSVAFWCNPISGHATLYWYQQILGQGPKLLIQFQNNGVVDDSQLPKDRFSAERLKGVDSTLKIQPAKLEDSAVYLCASSRGSSSYNEQFFGPGTRLTVL.

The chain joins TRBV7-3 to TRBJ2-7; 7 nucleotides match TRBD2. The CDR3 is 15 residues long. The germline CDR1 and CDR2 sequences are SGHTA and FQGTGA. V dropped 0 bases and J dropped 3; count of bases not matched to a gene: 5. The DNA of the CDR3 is TGTGCCAGCAGCTTAACGTTTAGCGGGTACTACGAGCAGTACTTC. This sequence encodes CASSLTFSGYYEQYF.

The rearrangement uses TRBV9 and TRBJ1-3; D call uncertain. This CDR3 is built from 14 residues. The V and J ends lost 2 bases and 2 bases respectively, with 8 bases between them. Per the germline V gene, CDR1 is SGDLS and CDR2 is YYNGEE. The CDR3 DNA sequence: TGTGCCAGCAGCGTGGGTACAGCTGGAAACACCATATATTTT. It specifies CASSVGTAGNTIYF.

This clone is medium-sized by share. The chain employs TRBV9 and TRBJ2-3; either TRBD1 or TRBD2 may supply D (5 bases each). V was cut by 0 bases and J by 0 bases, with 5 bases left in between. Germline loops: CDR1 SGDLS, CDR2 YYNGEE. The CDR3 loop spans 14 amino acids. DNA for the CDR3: TGTGCCAGCAGCGTAGGGGGGAGCACAGATACGCAGTATTTT. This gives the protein CASSVGGSTDTQYF.

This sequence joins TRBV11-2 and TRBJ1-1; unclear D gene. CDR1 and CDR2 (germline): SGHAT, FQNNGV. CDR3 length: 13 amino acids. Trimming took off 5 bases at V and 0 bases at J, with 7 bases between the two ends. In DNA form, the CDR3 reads TGTGCCAGCAGCGTCGGGGTGAACACTGAAGCTTTCTTT. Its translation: CASSVGVNTEAFF.

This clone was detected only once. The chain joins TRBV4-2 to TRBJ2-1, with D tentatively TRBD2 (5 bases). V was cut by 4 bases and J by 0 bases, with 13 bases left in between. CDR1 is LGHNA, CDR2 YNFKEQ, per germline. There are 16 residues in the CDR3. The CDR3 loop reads CASSLDPGSSYNEQFF. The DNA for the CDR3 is TGTGCCAGCAGCCTCGATCCGGGGAGCTCCTACAATGAGCAGTTCTTC.

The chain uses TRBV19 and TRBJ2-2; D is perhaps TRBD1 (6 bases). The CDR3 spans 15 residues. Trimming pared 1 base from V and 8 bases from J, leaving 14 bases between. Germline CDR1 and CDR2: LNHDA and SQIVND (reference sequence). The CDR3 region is CASSIGGHFGGELFF. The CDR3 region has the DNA TGTGCCAGTAGTATAGGGGGACATTTCGGTGGGGAGCTGTTTTTT.

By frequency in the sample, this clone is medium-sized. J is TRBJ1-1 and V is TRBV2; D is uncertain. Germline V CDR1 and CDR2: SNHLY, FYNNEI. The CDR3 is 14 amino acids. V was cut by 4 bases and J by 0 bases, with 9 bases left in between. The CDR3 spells CASSGRSMNTEAFF. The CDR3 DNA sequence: TGTGCCAGCAGTGGGCGGAGCATGAACACTGAAGCTTTCTTT.

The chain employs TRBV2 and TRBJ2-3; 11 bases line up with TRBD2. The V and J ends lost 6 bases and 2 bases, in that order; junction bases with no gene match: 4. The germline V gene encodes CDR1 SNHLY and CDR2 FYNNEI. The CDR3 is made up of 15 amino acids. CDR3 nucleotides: TGTGCCAGCAGGAAGACTAGCGGGGCCACAGATACGCAGTATTTT. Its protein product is CASRKTSGATDTQYF.

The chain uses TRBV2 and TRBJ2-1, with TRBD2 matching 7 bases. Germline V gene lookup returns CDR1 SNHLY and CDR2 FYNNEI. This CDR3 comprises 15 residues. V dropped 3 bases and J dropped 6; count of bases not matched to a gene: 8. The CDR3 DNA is TGTGCCAGCAGTGAGGGGGGAGGGCCGTCCAATGAGCAGTTCTTC. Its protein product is CASSEGGGPSNEQFF.

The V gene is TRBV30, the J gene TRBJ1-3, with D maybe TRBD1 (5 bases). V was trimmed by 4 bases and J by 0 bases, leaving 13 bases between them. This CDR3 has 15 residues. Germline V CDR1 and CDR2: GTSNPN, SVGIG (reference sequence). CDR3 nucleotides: TGTGCCTGGATGGCGGGGCTGTTCTCTGGAAACACCATATATTTT. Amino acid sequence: CAWMAGLFSGNTIYF.

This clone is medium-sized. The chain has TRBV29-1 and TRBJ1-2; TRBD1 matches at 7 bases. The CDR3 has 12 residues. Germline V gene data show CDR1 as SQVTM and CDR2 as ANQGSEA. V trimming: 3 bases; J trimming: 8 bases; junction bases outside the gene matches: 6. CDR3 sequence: CSVEDNRGGYTF. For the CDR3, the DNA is TGCAGCGTTGAGGACAACAGGGGCGGCTACACCTTC.

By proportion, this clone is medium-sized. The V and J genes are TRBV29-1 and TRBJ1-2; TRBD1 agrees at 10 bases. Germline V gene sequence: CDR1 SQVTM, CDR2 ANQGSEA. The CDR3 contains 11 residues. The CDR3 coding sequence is TGCACCGCCGGGACAGGGGATGGCTACACCTTC. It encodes CTAGTGDGYTF.

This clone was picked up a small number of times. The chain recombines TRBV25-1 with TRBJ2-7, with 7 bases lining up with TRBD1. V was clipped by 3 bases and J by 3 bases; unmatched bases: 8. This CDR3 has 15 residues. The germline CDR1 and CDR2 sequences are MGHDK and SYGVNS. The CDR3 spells CASSDSGRGFYEQYF. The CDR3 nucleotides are TGTGCCAGCAGTGACTCAGGCAGGGGGTTCTACGAGCAGTACTTC.

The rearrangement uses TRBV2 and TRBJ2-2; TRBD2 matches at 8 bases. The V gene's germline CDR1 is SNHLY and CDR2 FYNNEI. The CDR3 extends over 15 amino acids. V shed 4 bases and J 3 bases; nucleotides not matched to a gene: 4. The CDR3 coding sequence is TGTGCCAGCAGTGCGAGCGGGGGATACACCGGGGAGCTGTTTTTT. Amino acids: CASSASGGYTGELFF.

The CDR3 nucleotides read TGTGCCAGCAGTCCAGGGGACTATGGCTACACCTTC. It specifies CASSPGDYGYTF. This rearrangement joins TRBV28 to TRBJ1-2; maybe TRBD1 (6 bases). V was shortened by 5 bases and J by 3 bases, with 7 bases between the two germline ends. Germline V gene sequence: CDR1 MDHEN, CDR2 SYDVKM. This CDR3 has 12 amino acids.

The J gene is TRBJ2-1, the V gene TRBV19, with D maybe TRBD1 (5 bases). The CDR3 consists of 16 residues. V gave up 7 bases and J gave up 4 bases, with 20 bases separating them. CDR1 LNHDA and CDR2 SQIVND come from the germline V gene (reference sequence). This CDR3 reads CASKGPRQGRYNEQFF. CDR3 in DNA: TGTGCCAGTAAAGGGCCCCGGCAGGGCAGGTACAATGAGCAGTTCTTC.

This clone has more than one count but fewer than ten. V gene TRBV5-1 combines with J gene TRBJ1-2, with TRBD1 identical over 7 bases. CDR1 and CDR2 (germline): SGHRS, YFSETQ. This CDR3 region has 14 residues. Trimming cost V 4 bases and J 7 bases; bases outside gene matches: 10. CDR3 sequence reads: CASSPMTGIGGYTF. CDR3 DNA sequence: TGCGCCAGCAGCCCAATGACAGGGATAGGTGGCTACACCTTC. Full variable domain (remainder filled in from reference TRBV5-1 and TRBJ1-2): KAGVTQTPRYLIKTRGQQVTLSCSPISGHRSVSWYQQTPGQGLQFLFEYFSETQRNKGNFPGRFSGRQFSNSRSEMNVSTLELGDSALYLCASSPMTGIGGYTFGSGTRLTVV.